This TCR beta chain was captured in a study of CD8 T cells in Susac syndrome. The RNA, roughly 0.45 to 1 ug, was put through reverse transcription using random hexamers. Amplification of TCR beta CDR3 across 54 Vbeta and 13 Jbeta was performed with immunoSEQ multiplex PCR. TCRdb recomputed calls from the immunoSEQ multiplex PCR reads with MiXCR, one row per CDR3 protein. The data hold about 400,000 distinct CDR3 sequences, with approximately 85% observed a single time. Study-wide results and limits: Only a relatively small number of individuals were included in the TCR sequencing and HLA analysis.

CDR1 is MNHEY, CDR2 SVGEGT, per germline. Trimming left V 5 bases short and J 5 bases short, with 19 bases between. CDR3 size: 15 residues. In regard to this clonotype: Its antigen is as yet unknown.

The chain couples TRBV6-2 or TRBV6-3 to TRBJ2-7, with D perhaps TRBD2 (5 bases). The TCR sequence derives from a human donor with multiple sclerosis. The source material was CD8+ T cells from PBMCs. The CDR3 loop reads CASSHPGYNLDEQYF. For the CDR3, the DNA is TGTGCCAGCAGTCATCCGGGATACAACCTTGACGAGCAGTACTTC.